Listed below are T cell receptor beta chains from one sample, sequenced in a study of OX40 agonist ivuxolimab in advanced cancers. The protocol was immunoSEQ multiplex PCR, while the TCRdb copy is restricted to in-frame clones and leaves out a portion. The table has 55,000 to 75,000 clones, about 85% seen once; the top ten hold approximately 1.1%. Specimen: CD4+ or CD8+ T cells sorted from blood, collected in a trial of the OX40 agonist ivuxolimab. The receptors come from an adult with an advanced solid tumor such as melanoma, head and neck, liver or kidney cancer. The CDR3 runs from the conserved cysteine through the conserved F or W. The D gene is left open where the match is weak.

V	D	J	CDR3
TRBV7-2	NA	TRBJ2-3	CASSSEGPIAGTDTQYF
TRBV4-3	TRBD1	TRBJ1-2	CASRGQGAGYTF
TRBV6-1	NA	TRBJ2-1	CASGKDGGAYNEQFF
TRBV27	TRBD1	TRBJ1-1	CASSETGGVNTEAFF
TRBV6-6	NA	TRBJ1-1	CASSYQGTDTEAFF
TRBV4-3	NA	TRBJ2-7	CASSQGVSPYEQYF
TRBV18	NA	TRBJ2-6	CASSEGFGANVLTF
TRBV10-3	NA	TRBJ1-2	CAISELSLGSAGYTF
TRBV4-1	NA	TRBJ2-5	CASSQAQQRETQYF
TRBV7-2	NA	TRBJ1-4	CASSSNLGGKLFF
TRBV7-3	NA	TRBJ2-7	CASSSTGYEQYF
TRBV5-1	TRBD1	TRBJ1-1	CASQPTGVRENTEAFF
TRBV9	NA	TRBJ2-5	CASSVGPQETQYF
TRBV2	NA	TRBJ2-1	CASSERPISYNEQFF
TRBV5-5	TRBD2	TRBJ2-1	CASSPGTTYNEQFF
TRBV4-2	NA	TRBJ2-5	CASSQDGVGETQYF
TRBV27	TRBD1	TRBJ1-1	CASSFDRGLDTEAFF
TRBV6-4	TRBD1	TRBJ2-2	CASALTGGFTGELFF
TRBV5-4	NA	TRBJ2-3	CASSLERNAVDTQYF
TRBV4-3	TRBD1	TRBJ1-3	CASSKGTGPPGNTIYF
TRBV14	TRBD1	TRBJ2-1	CASRGTVDASSYNEQFF
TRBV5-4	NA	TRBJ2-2	CASSFSRVNTGELFF
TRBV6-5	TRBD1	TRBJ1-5	CASSSTGANQPQHF
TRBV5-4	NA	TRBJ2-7	CASSLPPGYEQYF
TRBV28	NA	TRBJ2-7	CASSSPTGGSYEQYF
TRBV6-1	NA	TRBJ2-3	CASSEASRLDTQYF
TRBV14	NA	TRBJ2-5	CASSQATLETQYF
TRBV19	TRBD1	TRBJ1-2	CASSSPEGQGPGYGYTF
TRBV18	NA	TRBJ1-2	CASSDGVPNYGYTF
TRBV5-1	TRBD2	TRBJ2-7	CASTPTSEAPHEQYF
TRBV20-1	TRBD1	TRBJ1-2	CSASHRGDYTF
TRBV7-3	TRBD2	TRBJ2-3	CASSPSGRWSDTQYF
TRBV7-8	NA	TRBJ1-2	CASSLGNLVSVF
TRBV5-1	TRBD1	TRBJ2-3	CASSLSTGVDTQYF
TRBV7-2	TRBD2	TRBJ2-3	CASRPPGLAGGSTQYF
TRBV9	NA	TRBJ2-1	CASSVDPGNYNEQFF
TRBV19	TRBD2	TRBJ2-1	CASSGVRTSGRDEQFF
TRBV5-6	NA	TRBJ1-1	CASDQGPNTEAFF
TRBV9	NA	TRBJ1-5	CASSVEGGSNQPQHF
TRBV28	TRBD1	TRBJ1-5	CASSSLGQGDQPQHF
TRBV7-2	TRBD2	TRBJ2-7	CASSLEGSGRAGSKYEQYF
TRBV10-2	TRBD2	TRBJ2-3	CASKGLAGARDTQYF
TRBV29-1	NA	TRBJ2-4	CSVGVAKNIQYF
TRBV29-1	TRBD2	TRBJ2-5	CSVVMGLAAQETQYF
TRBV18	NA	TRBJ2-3	CASRLLTDTQYF
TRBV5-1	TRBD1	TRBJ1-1	CASSTGTGGTEAFF
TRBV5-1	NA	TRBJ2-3	CASSRVVADTQYF
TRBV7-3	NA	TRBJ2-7	CASSPQAEGGEQYF
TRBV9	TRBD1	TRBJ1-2	CASSVHGTGGNYGYTF
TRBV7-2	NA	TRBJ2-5	CASGSRSQETQYF
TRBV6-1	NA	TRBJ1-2	CASSEGVSSFYGYTF
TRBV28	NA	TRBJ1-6	CASSLIQSSYNSPLHF